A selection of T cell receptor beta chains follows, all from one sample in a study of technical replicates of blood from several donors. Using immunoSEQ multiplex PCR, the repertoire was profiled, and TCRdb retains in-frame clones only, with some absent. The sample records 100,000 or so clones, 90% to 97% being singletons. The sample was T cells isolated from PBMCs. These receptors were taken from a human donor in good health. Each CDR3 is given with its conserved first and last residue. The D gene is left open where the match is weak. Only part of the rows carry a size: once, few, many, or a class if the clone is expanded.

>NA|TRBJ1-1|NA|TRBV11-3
TGTGCCAGCTCAAGGGGGGGCACTGAAGCTTTCTTT
CASSRGGTEAFF
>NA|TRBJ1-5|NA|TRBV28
TGTGCCAGCAGTCCCTTTAGCAATCAGCCCCAGCATTTT
CASSPFSNQPQHF
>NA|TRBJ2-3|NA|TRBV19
TGTGCCAGTAGTCGGAGGACGACAAGCACAGATACGCAGTATTTT
CASSRRTTSTDTQYF
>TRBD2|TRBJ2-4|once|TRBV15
TGTGCCACCAGCAGACAGGGCGGGGGCATTCAGTACTTC
CATSRQGGGIQYF
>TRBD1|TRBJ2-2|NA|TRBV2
TGTGCCAGCAGCCAACTAGGACAGGGAAGATCCGGGGAGCTGTTTTTT
CASSQLGQGRSGELFF
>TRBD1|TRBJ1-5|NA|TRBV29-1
TGCAGCGTTGAAGAGACAGGGGTAAATCAGCCCCAGCATTTT
CSVEETGVNQPQHF
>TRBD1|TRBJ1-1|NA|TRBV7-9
TGTGCCAGCAGCAAACCCGGGACAGTGAACACTGAAGCTTTCTTT
CASSKPGTVNTEAFF
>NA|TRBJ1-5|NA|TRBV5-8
TGTGCCAGCAACAGGGAAAGCGGCAATCAGCCCCAGCATTTT
CASNRESGNQPQHF
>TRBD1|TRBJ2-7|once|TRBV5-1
TGCGCCAGCAGCCCGACAGGGGAAGAGCAGTACTTC
CASSPTGEEQYF
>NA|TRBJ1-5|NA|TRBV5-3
TGTGCCAGAAGCTTGCTTAAGCCCCAGCATTTT
CARSLLKPQHF
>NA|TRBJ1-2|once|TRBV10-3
TGTGCCATCAGTGTTCAGGGAGGGTCCCAGCGCGGCTACACCTTC
CAISVQGGSQRGYTF
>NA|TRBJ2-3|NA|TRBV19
TGTGCCAGTAGTAGTCAAGATACGCAGTATTTT
CASSSQDTQYF
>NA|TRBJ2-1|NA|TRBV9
TGTGCCAGCAGCCCCTCCCCATCCGGGGGATACAATGAGCAGTTCTTC
CASSPSPSGGYNEQFF
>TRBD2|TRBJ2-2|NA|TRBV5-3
TGTGCCAGAAGCAGAACCCAGGGACTAGCGGGAGGTGTCGGGGAGCTGTTTTTT
CARSRTQGLAGGVGELFF
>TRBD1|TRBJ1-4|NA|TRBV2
TGTGCCAGCAGGCGGGACAGGGGTAATGAAAAACTGTTTTTT
CASRRDRGNEKLFF
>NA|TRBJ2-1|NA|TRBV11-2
TGTGCCAGCAGCTTACCACTCTACAATGAGCAGTTCTTC
CASSLPLYNEQFF
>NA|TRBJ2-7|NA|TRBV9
TGTGCCAGCAGCGCAGGGGATTCCGCCTACGAGCAGTACTTC
CASSAGDSAYEQYF
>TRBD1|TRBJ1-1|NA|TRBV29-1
TGCAGCGTTGATCTACAGGGGAGGACTGAAGCTTTCTTT
CSVDLQGRTEAFF
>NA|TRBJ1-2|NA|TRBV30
TGTGCCTGGAGTACAGGGTTGGGCTATGGCTACACCTTC
CAWSTGLGYGYTF
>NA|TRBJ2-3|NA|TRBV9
TGTGCCAGCAGCGTACAGGGAGGAGATACGCAGTATTTT
CASSVQGGDTQYF
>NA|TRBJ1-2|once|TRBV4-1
TGCGCCAGCAGCCAAGAAAACCACCTTGGAGGCTATGGCTACACCTTC
CASSQENHLGGYGYTF
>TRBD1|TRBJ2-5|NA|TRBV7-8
TGTGCCGCAGAAGACAGGGCCGGAGAGACCCAGTACTTC
CAAEDRAGETQYF
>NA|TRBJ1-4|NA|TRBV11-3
TGTGCCAGTGGGGCGTACCCTAATGAAAAACTGTTTTTT
CASGAYPNEKLFF
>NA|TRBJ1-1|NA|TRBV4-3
TGCGCCAGCAGCCAGACGTACAGGGTGAACACTGAAGCTTTCTTT
CASSQTYRVNTEAFF
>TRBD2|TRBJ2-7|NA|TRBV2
TGTGCCAGCAGTGACCTACTAGCGAACTCCTACGAGCAGTACTTC
CASSDLLANSYEQYF
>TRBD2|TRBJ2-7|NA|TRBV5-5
TGTGCCAGCAGCTTGGGTTTAGCGGGAGACTACGAGCAGTACTTC
CASSLGLAGDYEQYF
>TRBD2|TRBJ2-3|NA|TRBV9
TGTGCCAGCAGCGTACCCCTCTCAGCGGGAGGGAATTCAGATACGCAGTATTTT
CASSVPLSAGGNSDTQYF
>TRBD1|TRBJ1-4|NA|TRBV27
TGTGCCAGCACCCGACAGGGGATGGGTAATGAAAAACTGTTTTTT
CASTRQGMGNEKLFF
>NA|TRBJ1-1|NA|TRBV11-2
TGTGCCAGCAGCCCCTACGGACAGCTGAACACTGAAGCTTTCTTT
CASSPYGQLNTEAFF
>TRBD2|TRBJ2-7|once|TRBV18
TGTGCCAGCTCACCTCCGTTGAGCGAGCGGGACCTCGACGAGCAGTACTTC
CASSPPLSERDLDEQYF
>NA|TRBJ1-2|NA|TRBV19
TGTGCCAGTAGCCCCCATTTAGAAAACTATGGCTACACCTTC
CASSPHLENYGYTF
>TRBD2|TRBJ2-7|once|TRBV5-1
TGCGCCAGCAGCTCCCCGGTAGTGGGGGAGGGCTACTACGAGCAGTACTTC
CASSSPVVGEGYYEQYF
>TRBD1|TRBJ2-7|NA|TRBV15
TGTGCCACCAGCAGGACTCGGACAGGGGTCTCGGGCGAGCAGTACTTC
CATSRTRTGVSGEQYF
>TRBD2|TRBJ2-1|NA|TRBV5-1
TGCGCCAGCAGCTGGACTAGTTCAGGTCCTGAGCAGTTCTTC
CASSWTSSGPEQFF
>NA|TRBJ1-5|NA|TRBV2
TGTGCCAGCAGTGTTGAAGACAGTCAGCCCCAGCATTTT
CASSVEDSQPQHF
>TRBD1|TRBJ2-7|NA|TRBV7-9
TGTGCCAGCAGTAATCCGGGACAGGCGGGTGAGCAGTACTTC
CASSNPGQAGEQYF
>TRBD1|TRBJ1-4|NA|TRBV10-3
TGTGCCATCAGTGAGTCCGGGACAGGGAATGAAAAACTGTTTTTT
CAISESGTGNEKLFF